This T cell receptor (beta chain) was sequenced in a study of shared T cell receptors in the human thymus. Germline V gene sequence: CDR1 SGDLS, CDR2 YYNGEE. This CDR3 region has 16 residues. The trim removed 4 bases at V and 3 bases at J, leaving 5 bases unmatched. Sequencing used immunoSEQ multiplex PCR; TCRdb keeps in-frame clones, though not all of them. The sample lists 450,000 to 650,000 clones; around 78% were seen once. This clone occurred a few times. These sequences were also reported in another study, on human thymus T cells. That work states: Healthy Finnish infants undergoing corrective surgery for congenital heart defects provided the donor material. Thymus specimens were resections from corrective heart surgery. Related work showed strongly overlapping thymic repertoires across unrelated individuals.

The chain couples TRBV9 to TRBJ2-1; 12 bases agree with TRBD2. Sequencing was done on a sample of thymocytes. The sequence derives from a boy under three years old with a congenital heart defect. The CDR3, as DNA: TGTGCCAGCAGCCCCCTAGCGGGAGGGGTCTACAATGAGCAGTTCTTC. This codes for CASSPLAGGVYNEQFF. Full variable domain (remainder filled in from reference TRBV9 and TRBJ2-1): DSGVTQTPKHLITATGQRVTLRCSPRSGDLSVYWYQQSLDQGLQFLIQYYNGEERAKGNILERFSAQQFPDLHSELNLSSLELGDSALYFCASSPLAGGVYNEQFFGPGTRLTVL.